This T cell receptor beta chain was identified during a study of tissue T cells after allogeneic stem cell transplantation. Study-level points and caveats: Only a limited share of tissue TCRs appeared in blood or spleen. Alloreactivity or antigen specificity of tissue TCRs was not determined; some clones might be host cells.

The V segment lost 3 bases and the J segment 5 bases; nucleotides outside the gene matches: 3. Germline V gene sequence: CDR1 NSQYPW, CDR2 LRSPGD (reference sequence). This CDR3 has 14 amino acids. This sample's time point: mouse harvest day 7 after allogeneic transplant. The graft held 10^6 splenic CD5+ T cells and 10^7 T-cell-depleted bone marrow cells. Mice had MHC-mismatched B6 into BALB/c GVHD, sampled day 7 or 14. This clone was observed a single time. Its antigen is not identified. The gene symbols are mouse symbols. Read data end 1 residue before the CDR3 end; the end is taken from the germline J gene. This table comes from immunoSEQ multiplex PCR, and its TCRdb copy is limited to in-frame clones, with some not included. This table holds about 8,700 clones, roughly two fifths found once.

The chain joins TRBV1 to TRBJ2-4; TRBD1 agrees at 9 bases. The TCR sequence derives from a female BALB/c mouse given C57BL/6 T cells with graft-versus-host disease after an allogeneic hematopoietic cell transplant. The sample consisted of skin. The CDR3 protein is CTCSATGGGNTLYF. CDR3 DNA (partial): TGCACCTGCAGTGCCACAGGGGGCGGAAACACCTTGTAC. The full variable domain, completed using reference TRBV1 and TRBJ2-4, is VTLLEQNPRWRLVPRGQAVNLRCILKNSQYPWMSWYQQDLQKQLQWLFTLRSPGDKEVKSLPGADYLATRVTDTELRLQVANMSQGRTLYCTCSATGGGNTLYFGAGTRLSVL.